A single TCR beta chain is shown here with its context. CDR3 length: 16 amino acids. Between the trimmed V and J ends, which lost 0 bases and 7 bases, there was a span of 16 bases. Germline CDR1 reads LGHNA; CDR2 reads YSLEER. The data belong to a study of blood T cells in healthy people across ages. Together with a sample-barcoded 5' primer, a J-beta primer mix was included in a second PCR lasting about 7 to 11 cycles. TCRdb processed the 5' RACE reads anew with MiXCR; each CDR3 protein has one entry. The sample lists about 1.8 million distinct CDR3 sequences, 40% to 55% occurring once. The receptor was isolated from a woman aged 40 to 50 in good health. The specimen was blood. The V and J genes are TRBV4-3 and TRBJ2-1, with a weak D call TRBD1 (5 bases). The CDR3 DNA follows: TGCGCCAGCAGCCAAGACCGTAGACAGCTAGTTAATGAGCAGTTCTTC. It translates to CASSQDRRQLVNEQFF.